The sample holds many counts of the clone carrying this T cell receptor (beta chain). Its target is not known. The entry originates in a study of T cells in Graves' hyperthyroidism and ophthalmopathy. General study points: Most thyroid clonotypes that were expanded above 0.001 also turned up in blood. Using 13 V-J features, a model discriminated ophthalmopathy from stable hyperthyroidism.

Germline V gives CDR1 MNHEY, CDR2 SVGAGI. V gave up 7 bases and J gave up 4 bases; unmatched junction bases: 9. The CDR3 has 15 residues. What was amplified from RNA transcripts were TCR beta CDR3 regions. RT-PCR in the first round (using the HTBI primer set) targeted the TCR CDR3. One entry per CDR3 protein, called by TCRdb with MiXCR from the multiplex PCR reads. Here the sample spans about 420,000 distinct CDR3 sequences, less than 20% being singletons. The receptor comes from a woman younger than 30 with Graves' hyperthyroidism. The chain carries TRBV6-5 and TRBJ2-7; the match to TRBD2 covers 11 bases. The sample comprised blood. CDR3 amino acids: CASTKLAGVSYEQYF. CDR3 in DNA: TGTGCCAGCACCAAACTAGCGGGAGTATCATACGAGCAGTACTTC.